The entry below gives a single T cell receptor (beta chain) sequence along with its context. The entry originates in a study of technical replicates of blood from a few donors. This CDR3 has 14 amino acids. V was trimmed by 3 bases and J by 6 bases, leaving 13 bases between them. CDR1 and CDR2 (germline): SGHDT, YYEEEE. Clones were sequenced by immunoSEQ multiplex PCR, and TCRdb holds only the in-frame ones, with some missing. The sample records 60,000 to 80,000 clones, 85% to 95% being singletons. Sequencing used T cells isolated from PBMCs. This clonotype was sampled from a human donor in good health. The rearrangement uses TRBV5-6 and TRBJ2-1, with D tentatively TRBD2 (6 bases). As DNA, the CDR3 is TGTGCCAGCAGCTCCGGGACTGGGGGCAATGAGCAGTTCTTC. It codes for CASSSGTGGNEQFF.